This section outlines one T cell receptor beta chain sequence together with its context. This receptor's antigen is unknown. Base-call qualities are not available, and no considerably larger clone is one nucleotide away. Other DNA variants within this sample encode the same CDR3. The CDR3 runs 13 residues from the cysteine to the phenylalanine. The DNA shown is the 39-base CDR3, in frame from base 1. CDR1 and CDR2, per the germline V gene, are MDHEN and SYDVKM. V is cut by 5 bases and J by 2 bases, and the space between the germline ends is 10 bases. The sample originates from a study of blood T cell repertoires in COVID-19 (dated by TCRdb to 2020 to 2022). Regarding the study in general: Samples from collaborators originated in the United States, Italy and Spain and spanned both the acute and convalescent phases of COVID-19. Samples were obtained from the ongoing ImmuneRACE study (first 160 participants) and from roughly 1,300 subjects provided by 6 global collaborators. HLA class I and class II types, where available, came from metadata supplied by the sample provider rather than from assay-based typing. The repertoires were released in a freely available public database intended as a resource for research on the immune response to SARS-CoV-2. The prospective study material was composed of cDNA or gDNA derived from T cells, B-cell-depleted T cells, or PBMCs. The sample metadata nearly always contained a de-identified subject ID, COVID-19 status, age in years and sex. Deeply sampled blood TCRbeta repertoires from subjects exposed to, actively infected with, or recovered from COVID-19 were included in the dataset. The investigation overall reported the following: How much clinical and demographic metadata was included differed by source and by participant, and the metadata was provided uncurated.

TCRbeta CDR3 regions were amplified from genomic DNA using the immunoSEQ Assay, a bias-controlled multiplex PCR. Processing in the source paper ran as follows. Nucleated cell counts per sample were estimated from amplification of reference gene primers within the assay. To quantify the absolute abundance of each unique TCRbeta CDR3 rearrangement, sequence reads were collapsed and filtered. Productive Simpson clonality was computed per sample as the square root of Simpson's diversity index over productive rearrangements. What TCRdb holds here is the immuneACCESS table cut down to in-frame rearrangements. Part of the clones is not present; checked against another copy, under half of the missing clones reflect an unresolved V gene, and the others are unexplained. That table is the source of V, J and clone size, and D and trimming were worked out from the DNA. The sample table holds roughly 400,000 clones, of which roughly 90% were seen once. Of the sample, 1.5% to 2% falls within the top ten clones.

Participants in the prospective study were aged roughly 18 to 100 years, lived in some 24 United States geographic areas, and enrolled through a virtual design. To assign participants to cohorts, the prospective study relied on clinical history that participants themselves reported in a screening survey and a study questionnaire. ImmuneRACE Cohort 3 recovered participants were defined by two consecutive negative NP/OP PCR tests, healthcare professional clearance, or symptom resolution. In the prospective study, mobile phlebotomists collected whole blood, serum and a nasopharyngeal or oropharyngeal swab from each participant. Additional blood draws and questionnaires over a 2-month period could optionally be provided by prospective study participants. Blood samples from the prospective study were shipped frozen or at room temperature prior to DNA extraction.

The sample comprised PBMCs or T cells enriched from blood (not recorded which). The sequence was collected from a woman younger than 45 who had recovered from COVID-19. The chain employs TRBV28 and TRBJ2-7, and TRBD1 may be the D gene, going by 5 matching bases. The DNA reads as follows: TGTGCCAGCAGTCCGCTGGGGCCCTACGAGCAGTACTTC. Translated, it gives CASSPLGPYEQYF.